These T cell receptor beta chains were read from a single sample in a study of T cell changes during pregnancy in multiple sclerosis. The repertoire was sequenced with immunoSEQ multiplex PCR; TCRdb's copy has only in-frame clones and lacks some. The sample contains about 77,000 clones, approximately 89% of which appear only once. The sequenced sample was peripheral blood, obtained before pregnancy. These receptor sequences come from a female donor with multiple sclerosis, enrolled in a pregnancy study. The CDR3 runs from the conserved cysteine through the conserved F or W. The D gene is left open where the match is weak. Only part of the rows carry a size: once, few, many, or a class if the clone is expanded.

TRBJ2-1 TRBD1 TRBV5-1 - CASSSSGTAYNEQFF TGCGCCAGCAGCTCCTCCGGGACAGCATACAATGAGCAGTTCTTC
TRBJ1-4 - TRBV30 - CAWSAGGGRISEKLFF TGTGCCTGGAGCGCAGGCGGAGGGCGGATAAGTGAAAAACTGTTTTTT
TRBJ1-5 - TRBV19 - CASSLPYYAPRNQPQHF TGTGCCAGTAGTCTACCTTATTATGCCCCCCGCAATCAGCCCCAGCATTTT
TRBJ2-1 TRBD2 TRBV5-6 few CASAFLTSGGLSYNEQFF TGTGCCAGCGCGTTCCTCACTAGCGGGGGGCTCTCCTACAATGAGCAGTTCTTC
TRBJ1-3 - TRBV19 - CASSPYRVSSGNTIYF TGTGCCAGTAGTCCGTACAGGGTCTCATCGGGAAACACCATATATTTT
TRBJ1-1 - TRBV7-9 - CASSLVPGGAFF TGTGCCAGCAGCTTAGTTCCCGGGGGGGCTTTCTTT
TRBJ2-1 - TRBV5-1 - CASSLAAHNEQFF TGCGCCAGCAGCTTAGCGGCTCACAATGAGCAGTTCTTC
TRBJ2-5 - TRBV4-2 - CASSQEQRLSQETQYF TGTGCCAGCAGCCAAGAACAGCGACTATCCCAAGAGACCCAGTACTTC
TRBJ1-2 TRBD1 TRBV5-1 - CASSTEQGAGYGYTF TGCGCCAGCAGCACCGAACAGGGGGCAGGGTATGGCTACACCTTC
TRBJ2-2 TRBD2 TRBV27 - CASSRHVAGGTRGGGELFF TGTGCCAGCAGTCGCCACGTAGCGGGGGGCACCCGTGGGGGCGGGGAGCTGTTTTTT
TRBJ2-2 - TRBV6-5 - CASSLNGDSGELFF TGTGCCAGCAGTCTAAACGGTGACAGCGGGGAGCTGTTTTTT
TRBJ1-1 - TRBV6-6 - CASTLSRGNTEAFF TGTGCCAGCACCTTATCCAGGGGGAACACTGAAGCTTTCTTT
TRBJ2-7 - TRBV11-1 - CASSALGRGRPYEQYF TGTGCCAGCAGCGCACTGGGGCGGGGCCGACCCTACGAGCAGTACTTC
TRBJ2-1 TRBD2 TRBV10-2 - CASRPPAGDYNEQFF TGCGCCAGCAGGCCCCCAGCGGGGGACTACAATGAGCAGTTCTTC
TRBJ1-1 TRBD1 TRBV18 - CASSQGARGTEAFF TGTGCCAGCTCACAGGGGGCGCGGGGAACTGAAGCTTTCTTT
TRBJ2-3 - TRBV19 - CASSVKKRADTQYF TGTGCCAGTAGCGTTAAAAAGAGGGCAGATACGCAGTATTTT
TRBJ2-6 - TRBV2 once CASGGIQSGANVLTF TGTGCCAGCGGGGGGATCCAGTCCGGGGCCAACGTCCTGACTTTC
TRBJ2-1 TRBD1 TRBV30 - CAWSLNRDRVSNEQFF TGTGCCTGGAGTTTAAACCGGGACAGGGTCAGCAATGAGCAGTTCTTC
TRBJ2-3 TRBD2 TRBV6-4 - CASSDSASGEGTDTQYF TGTGCCAGCAGTGACTCGGCTAGCGGGGAGGGCACAGATACGCAGTATTTT
TRBJ1-1 - TRBV5-6 - CASSRGYRVEAFF TGTGCCAGCAGCAGGGGATACAGGGTAGAAGCTTTCTTT
TRBJ2-7 - TRBV7-9 - CASSRYSGGIGEDEQYF TGTGCCAGCAGCCGGTACTCAGGGGGAATAGGGGAGGACGAGCAGTACTTC
TRBJ1-5 TRBD1 TRBV28 - CASSFRRGRSNQPQHF TGTGCCAGCAGTTTCCGCAGGGGGCGAAGCAATCAGCCCCAGCATTTT
TRBJ1-2 - TRBV29-1 - CSVEDPPYYGYTF TGCAGCGTTGAAGATCCCCCCTATTATGGCTACACCTTC
TRBJ2-2 - TRBV6-1 - CASSEGGASGELFF TGTGCCAGCAGCGAGGGTGGAGCGTCCGGGGAGCTGTTTTTT
TRBJ1-1 TRBD1 TRBV7-3 many CASSLTGSDTEAFF TGTGCCAGCAGCCTGACAGGGTCGGACACTGAAGCTTTCTTT
TRBJ2-1 TRBD1 TRBV29-1 - CRDTGQGYEQFF TGCAGAGATACTGGACAGGGCTATGAGCAGTTCTTC
TRBJ1-1 TRBD1 TRBV11-2 - CASSRNRGRVNTEAFF TGTGCCAGCAGCAGGAACAGGGGGCGGGTTAACACTGAAGCTTTCTTT
TRBJ2-2 TRBD2 TRBV5-4 few CASSLPPGGDTGELFF TGTGCCAGCAGCTTGCCCCCGGGAGGGGACACCGGGGAGCTGTTTTTT
TRBJ1-2 - TRBV11-3 - CASSLDRRAGYTF TGTGCCAGCAGCCTTGACAGAAGGGCTGGCTACACCTTC
TRBJ1-5 TRBD1 TRBV25-1 - CASSEPGTGGPYQPQHF TGTGCCAGCAGTGAACCCGGGACAGGGGGTCCTTATCAGCCCCAGCATTTT
TRBJ1-4 TRBD1 TRBV5-4 - CASSRQGWVNEKLFF TGTGCCAGCAGCCGACAGGGGTGGGTTAATGAAAAACTGTTTTTT
TRBJ1-2 - TRBV28 few CASSPGSYGYTF TGTGCCAGCAGTCCCGGGTCCTATGGCTACACCTTC
TRBJ2-7 - TRBV5-1 - CASSQDRLWYEQYF TGCGCCAGCAGCCAGGACAGACTTTGGTACGAGCAGTACTTC
TRBJ1-2 - TRBV6-1 - CASSDIMSRSLDGYTF TGTGCCAGCAGTGATATAATGAGTCGGAGTTTAGATGGCTACACCTTC
TRBJ2-7 TRBD2 TRBV13 once CASSDAKRGRYEQYF TGTGCCAGCAGCGACGCTAAGCGGGGGCGGTACGAGCAGTACTTC
TRBJ2-1 - TRBV9 - CASSGGSGAYNEQFF TGTGCCAGCAGTGGGGGTAGCGGAGCATACAATGAGCAGTTCTTC
TRBJ2-5 - TRBV5-1 - CASSLGTTQETQYF TGCGCCAGCAGCTTGGGGACTACACAAGAGACCCAGTACTTC
TRBJ1-1 - TRBV2 - CASSVGANTEAFF TGTGCCAGCAGTGTGGGGGCGAACACTGAAGCTTTCTTT
TRBJ1-4 - TRBV5-1 - CASSLVPSGDSTNEKLFF TGCGCCAGCAGCTTGGTCCCTTCCGGGGATTCAACTAATGAAAAACTGTTTTTT
TRBJ1-2 TRBD1 TRBV6-1 once CASAVRGKDYGYTF TGTGCCAGCGCCGTCAGGGGGAAGGACTATGGCTACACCTTC
TRBJ1-1 - TRBV5-4 - CASSLIGEAEAFF TGTGCCAGCAGCTTGATAGGGGAAGCTGAAGCTTTCTTT
TRBJ2-3 TRBD2 TRBV29-1 - CSVGLAGGLKQYF TGCAGCGTTGGACTAGCGGGGGGTTTAAAGCAGTATTTT
TRBJ2-5 - TRBV7-3 - CASSLRARETQYF TGTGCCAGCAGCTTAAGGGCGCGAGAGACCCAGTACTTC
TRBJ1-1 TRBD1 TRBV2 - CASKLLLTGEAFF TGTGCCAGCAAACTCCTCTTGACAGGGGAAGCTTTCTTT
TRBJ2-2 - TRBV4-3 - CASSQLNTGELFF TGCGCCAGCAGCCAGCTAAACACCGGGGAGCTGTTTTTT
TRBJ1-2 - TRBV9 - CASSGQQGGLGGYTF TGTGCCAGCAGCGGACAACAGGGCGGCCTGGGTGGCTACACCTTC